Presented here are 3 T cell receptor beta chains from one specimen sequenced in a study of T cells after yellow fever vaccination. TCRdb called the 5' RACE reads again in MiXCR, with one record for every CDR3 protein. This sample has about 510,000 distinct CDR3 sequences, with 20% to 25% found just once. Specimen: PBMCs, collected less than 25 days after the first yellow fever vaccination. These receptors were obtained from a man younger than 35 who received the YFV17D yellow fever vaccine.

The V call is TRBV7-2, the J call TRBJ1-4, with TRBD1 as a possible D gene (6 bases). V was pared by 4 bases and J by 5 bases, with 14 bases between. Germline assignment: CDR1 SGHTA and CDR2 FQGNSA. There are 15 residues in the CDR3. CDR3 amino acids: CASSSRGDFNEKLFF. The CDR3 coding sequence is TGTGCCAGCAGCTCGAGGGGGGATTTCAATGAAAAACTGTTTTTT.

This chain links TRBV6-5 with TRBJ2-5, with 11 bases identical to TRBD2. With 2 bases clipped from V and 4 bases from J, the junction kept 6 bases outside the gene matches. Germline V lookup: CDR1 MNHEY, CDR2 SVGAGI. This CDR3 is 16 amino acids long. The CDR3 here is CASSYGLAGGGETQYF. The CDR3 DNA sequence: TGTGCCAGCAGTTACGGGCTAGCGGGGGGTGGAGAGACCCAGTACTTC.

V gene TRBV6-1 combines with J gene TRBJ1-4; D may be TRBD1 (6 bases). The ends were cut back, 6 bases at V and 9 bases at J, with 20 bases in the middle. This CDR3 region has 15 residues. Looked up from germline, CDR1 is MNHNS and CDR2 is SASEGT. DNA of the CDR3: TGTGCCAGCAGCCCGGACAGCCGGCGGGCGAAAAAACTGTTTTTT. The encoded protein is CASSPDSRRAKKLFF.